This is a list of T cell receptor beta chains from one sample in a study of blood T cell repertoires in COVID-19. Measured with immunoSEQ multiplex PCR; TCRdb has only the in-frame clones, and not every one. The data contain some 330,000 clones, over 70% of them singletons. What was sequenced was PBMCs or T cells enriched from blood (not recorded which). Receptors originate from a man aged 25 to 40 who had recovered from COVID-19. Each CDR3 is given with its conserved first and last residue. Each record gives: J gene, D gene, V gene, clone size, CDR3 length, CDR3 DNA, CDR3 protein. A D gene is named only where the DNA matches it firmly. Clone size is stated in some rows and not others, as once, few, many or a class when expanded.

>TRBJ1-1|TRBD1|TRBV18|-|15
TGTGCCAGCTCAACCATGGACAGGGAGAACACTGAAGCTTTCTTT
CASSTMDRENTEAFF
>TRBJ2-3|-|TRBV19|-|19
TGTGCCAGTAGCGACCCGCCGGGGTACGGTCCCAACAACACAGATACGCAGTATTTT
CASSDPPGYGPNNTDTQYF
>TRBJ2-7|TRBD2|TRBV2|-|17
TGTGCCAGCAGTGGTAGGGGGGAGCGGGGGTTTGGGTACGAGCAGTACTTC
CASSGRGERGFGYEQYF
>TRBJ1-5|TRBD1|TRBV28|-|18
TGTGCCAGCAGTCCAGGGTGGGGACAGCTAATTAGCAATCAGCCCCAGCATTTT
CASSPGWGQLISNQPQHF
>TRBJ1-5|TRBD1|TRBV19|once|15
TGTGCCAGTAGTACAGACAGGGGATTCAATCAGCCCCAGCATTTT
CASSTDRGFNQPQHF
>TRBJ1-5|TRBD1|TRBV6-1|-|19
TGTGCCAGCAGTGAAGCGCTGAGGGGGCTAATCCTTGGCAATCAGCCCCAGCATTTT
CASSEALRGLILGNQPQHF
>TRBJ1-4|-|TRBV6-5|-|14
TGTGCCAGCAGTTACGGCCGAACTAATGAAAAACTGTTTTTT
CASSYGRTNEKLFF
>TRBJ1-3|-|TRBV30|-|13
TGTGCCTGGGGCGCAGGCTCTGGAAACACCATATATTTT
CAWGAGSGNTIYF
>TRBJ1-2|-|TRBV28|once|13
TGTGCCAGCAGTTTTCAGGGTTACTATGGCTACACCTTC
CASSFQGYYGYTF
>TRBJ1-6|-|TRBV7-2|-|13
TGTGCCAGCAGCTCCAGGGTTTTATCACCCCTCCACTTT
CASSSRVLSPLHF
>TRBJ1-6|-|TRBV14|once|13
TGTGCCAGCAGCCAAAGCTTATATTCACCCCTCCACTTT
CASSQSLYSPLHF
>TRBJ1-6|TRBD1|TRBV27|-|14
TGTGCCAGCAGCCCTGGGACAGTAAATTCACCCCTCCACTTT
CASSPGTVNSPLHF
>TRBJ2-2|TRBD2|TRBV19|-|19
TGTGCCAGTAGTATTTTGAAGACGAGCGGGGGGGCCGACACCGGGGAGCTGTTTTTT
CASSILKTSGGADTGELFF